This section outlines one T cell receptor (beta chain) sequence together with its context. The record originates from a study of blood T cell repertoires in COVID-19. About the research overall: There were acute and convalescent COVID-19 samples, and they came from the United States, Italy and Spain. In each case, the material was cDNA or gDNA derived from T cells, B-cell-depleted T cells, or PBMCs.

Original methodology: Cell counts per sample came from amplifying reference gene primers. The table came from immunoSEQ multiplex PCR; TCRdb's copy has only in-frame clones and leaves some out. V, J and clone size derive from that table, while D and trimming were established from the DNA sequence. The data hold about 140,000 clones, with less than 85% observed a single time. What was sequenced was peripheral blood. This clonotype originated in a human donor in a cohort sampled during active COVID-19.

The CDR3 here is CASSQETDYNSPLHF. For the CDR3, the DNA is TGCGCCAGCAGCCAAGAGACAGACTATAATTCACCCCTCCACTTT. This chain links TRBV4-3 with TRBJ1-6; tentatively, D is TRBD1 (5 bases). Trimming took off 0 bases at V and 3 bases at J, with 6 bases between the two ends. This CDR3 has 15 amino acids. CDR1 and CDR2 from the germline V gene are LGHNA and YSLEER.